This T cell receptor (beta chain) was identified in a study of blood T cell repertoires in COVID-19. About the research overall: Samples taken during acute and convalescent COVID-19 were collected in the United States, Italy and Spain. PBMCs, B-cell-depleted T cells, or T cells were the source of the cDNA or gDNA that made up the material.

The table came from immunoSEQ multiplex PCR; TCRdb's copy has only in-frame clones and leaves some out. This table has around 200,000 clones, around 83% appearing once. V shed 3 bases, J shed 4 bases, and the junction held 14 bases outside the gene matches. The germline CDR1 and CDR2 sequences are SGHRS and YFSETQ. This CDR3 is 17 amino acids long. Sequencing was done on a sample of peripheral blood. The receptor was derived from an elderly woman with acute or convalescent COVID-19. The gene calls are TRBV5-1 and TRBJ1-1; TRBD1 matches at 8 bases. The CDR3 coding sequence is TGCGCCAGCAGCTGGGTGGGACAGGTAGGGGTTGGCACTGAAGCTTTCTTT. It yields the protein CASSWVGQVGVGTEAFF.